The 28 T cell receptor beta chains presented below share a single source sample, sequenced in a study of early T cells in non-severe SARS-CoV-2 infection. MiXCR, applied by TCRdb to the 5' RACE reads, yields one record per CDR3 protein. The data show tens of thousands of distinct CDR3 sequences, with about 11% seen just once and 2.5% to 3.5% held by the top ten. Sequenced here: whole blood, sampled at baseline. These receptors all stem from an adult who was a healthcare worker with PCR-confirmed SARS-CoV-2 infection or an uninfected control (not recorded which).

This clonotype has just a few counts. CDR3 nucleotides: TGTGCCAGCAGCTTAGGGGCCAGGGGAGCTTTCTTT. Amino acid sequence: CASSLGARGAFF. This sequence joins TRBV7-8 and TRBJ1-1, with a tentative D call TRBD1 (6 bases). This CDR3 has 12 residues. Trimming pared 1 base from V and 10 bases from J, leaving 10 bases between. The germline V gene encodes CDR1 SGHVS and CDR2 FQNEAQ.

J is TRBJ2-2 and V is TRBV7-3; the D is unclear. Per germline, CDR1 SGHTA and CDR2 FQGTGA. The CDR3 consists of 16 residues. The V end lost 6 bases, the J end lost 0 bases, and 14 bases lay between the germline ends. CDR3 sequence reads: CASSTQGPANTGELFF. The CDR3 DNA follows: TGTGCCAGCAGTACCCAAGGGCCTGCGAACACCGGGGAGCTGTTTTTT. Supplemented by reference TRBV7-3 and TRBJ2-2, the full variable domain reads GAGVSQTPSNKVTEKGKYVELRCDPISGHTALYWYRQSLGQGPEFLIYFQGTGAADDSGLPNDRFFAVRPEGSVSTLKIQRTERGDSAVYLCASSTQGPANTGELFFGEGSRLTVL.

The V gene is TRBV6-5, the J gene TRBJ1-1; 9 bases agree with TRBD1. From germline, CDR1 is MNHEY and CDR2 SVGAGI. J lost 1 base, V lost 6 bases, and 3 bases had no gene match. This CDR3 has 14 residues. As DNA, the CDR3 is TGTGCCAGCAGGGACAGGGGTTCGAACACTGAAGCTTTCTTT. Its protein product is CASRDRGSNTEAFF.

The chain links TRBV27 to TRBJ2-7, with no clear D. V lost 6 bases and J lost 0, with 12 bases in between. The CDR3 is made up of 14 amino acids. Per germline, CDR1 MNHEY and CDR2 SMNVEV (reference sequence). The CDR3 loop is CASRPETRSYEQYF. CDR3 in DNA: TGTGCCAGCAGGCCTGAAACCCGCTCCTACGAGCAGTACTTC.

The gene calls are TRBV12-3 or TRBV12-4 and TRBJ2-2, with a possible D match to TRBD2 (6 bases). With 2 bases removed from V and 5 bases from J, the gap between germline ends came to 18 bases. CDR3 length equals 17 residues. CDR3: CASSLRSGTLITGELFF. In DNA form, the CDR3 reads TGTGCCAGCAGTTTAAGATCCGGGACTCTTATTACCGGGGAGCTGTTTTTT.

This clonotype was detected a few times. The chain is built from TRBV10-1 and TRBJ1-1; D perhaps matches TRBD1 (6 bases). The length of the CDR3 is 13 residues. The V and J ends lost 0 bases and 8 bases respectively, with 10 bases between them. Germline CDR1 is WNHNN and CDR2 is SYGVQD (reference sequence). CDR3 nucleotides: TGCGCCAGCAGTGAGTCAAGGAGGGGGGAAGCTTTCTTT. It codes for CASSESRRGEAFF.

The rearrangement uses TRBV10-3 and TRBJ1-2; D might be TRBD1 (5 bases). The CDR3 is made up of 13 amino acids. Germline V CDR1 and CDR2: ENHRY, SYGVKD. V was shortened by 8 bases and J by 0 bases, with 10 bases between the two germline ends. In DNA form, the CDR3 reads TGTGCCATCGCGACAGCAGCTAACTATGGCTACACCTTC. It is translated as CAIATAANYGYTF.

This clonotype came up many times. The rearrangement links TRBV4-1 to TRBJ1-1; D gene ambiguous. Germline CDR1 MGHRA, CDR2 YSYEKL. V was shortened by 3 bases and J by 1 base, with 9 bases between the two germline ends. The CDR3 runs to 14 residues. CDR3 nucleotide sequence: TGCGCCAGCAGCCATCCTGACTCGAACACTGAAGCTTTCTTT. Amino acid sequence: CASSHPDSNTEAFF.

This clonotype was observed a handful of times. The chain recombines TRBV5-1 with TRBJ1-6; TRBD1 matches 7 bases. The CDR3 totals 15 residues. CDR1 is SGHRS and CDR2 is YFSETQ in the germline V gene. V was pared by 0 bases and J by 5 bases, with 2 bases of the junction left unmatched. The CDR3 region is CASSLGDRDNSPLHF. CDR3 DNA: TGCGCCAGCAGCTTGGGGGACAGAGATAATTCACCCCTCCACTTT.

In its sample, this clonotype was seen a few times. The rearrangement uses TRBV7-9 and TRBJ2-3; D possibly corresponds to TRBD1 (6 bases). This CDR3 is 15 amino acids long. In germline, CDR1 is SEHNR, CDR2 FQNEAQ (reference sequence). V was cut by 4 bases and J by 3 bases, with 14 bases left in between. The CDR3 nucleotides read TGTGCCAGCAGCTCCAGGGGACCCCGGACAGATACGCAGTATTTT. Protein product: CASSSRGPRTDTQYF.

This clonotype has just a few counts. The chain has TRBV27 and TRBJ1-2; D remains unclear. This CDR3 spans 14 amino acids. Per germline, CDR1 MNHEY and CDR2 SMNVEV (reference sequence). The V end lost 6 bases, the J end lost 6 bases, and 17 bases lay between the germline ends. For the CDR3, the DNA is TGTGCCAGCAGACGTAGTCAGGATTGGAATGGCTACACCTTC. Translation: CASRRSQDWNGYTF.

This chain connects TRBV3-1 to TRBJ2-5, with 7 bases fitting TRBD2. CDR3 length equals 15 residues. The germline V gene has CDR1 LGHDT and CDR2 YNNKEL (reference sequence). The junction had 5 bases not matched to a gene; V was cut back by 3 bases and J by 1 base. In nucleotides, the CDR3 is TGTGCCAGCAGCCAGGGGGGGACCCGCCAAGAGACCCAGTACTTC. Translating gives CASSQGGTRQETQYF.

This clonotype was observed a few times. The CDR3 DNA sequence: TGCAGTGCTAGAGTCGGGAGGACTAGCGGGGGGGCCCGCACAGATACGCAGTATTTT. As protein: CSARVGRTSGGARTDTQYF. J is TRBJ2-3 and V is TRBV20-1, with 15 positions matching TRBD2. The V gene's germline CDR1 is DFQATT and CDR2 SNEGSKA (reference sequence). CDR3 length: 19 amino acids. With 1 base clipped from V and 1 base from J, the junction kept 9 bases outside the gene matches.

This clonotype was counted only a few times. The chain couples TRBV4-3 to TRBJ1-1; D not resolved. Germline-derived CDR1 and CDR2 are LGHNA and YSLEER. V lost 0 bases, J lost 5 bases, and 7 bases lay in between. The CDR3 loop spans 13 amino acids. As DNA, the CDR3 is TGCGCCAGCAGCCAAGATAGGTATACTGAAGCTTTCTTT. As protein: CASSQDRYTEAFF.

The V gene is TRBV12-2, the J gene TRBJ1-2; the listed D gene, TRBD1, was not tested against the DNA. TRBV12-2 is an annotated pseudogene. The CDR3 contains 17 residues. Written as DNA, the CDR3 is TGTGCAAGTCGCTTTACAGGGACAGGGTTGTCGTACTATGGCTACACCTTC. It is translated as CASRFTGTGLSYYGYTF.

This clonotype came up a few times. The chain carries TRBV11-2 and TRBJ2-3, with 10 bases fitting TRBD2. The CDR3 contains 18 residues. J was trimmed by 3 bases and V by 0 bases; bases with no gene match: 9. Per the germline V gene, CDR1 is SGHAT and CDR2 is FQNNGV. This CDR3 reads CASSLDGPLAGATDTQYF. The CDR3 bases are TGTGCCAGCAGCTTAGATGGCCCTCTAGCGGGGGCAACAGATACGCAGTATTTT.

The chain is built from TRBV7-4 and TRBJ1-5; D is unresolved. The CDR3 runs 15 residues. Looked up from germline, CDR1 is SGHVT and CDR2 is SQSDAQ. The V and J ends lost 2 bases and 2 bases respectively, with 10 bases between them. CDR3 nucleotides: TGTGCCAGCAGCTTAAGAGGTGGCGGCAATCAGCCCCAGCATTTT. Translating it yields CASSLRGGGNQPQHF.

This chain connects TRBV11-2 to TRBJ2-1; 7 bases are a match to TRBD2. After removal of 4 bases from V and 8 bases from J, the junction contained 5 bases not matched to a gene. Per the germline V gene, CDR1 is SGHAT and CDR2 is FQNNGV. CDR3 size: 13 residues. The CDR3 bases are TGTGCCAGCAGCTGGGGAACTAGCGATGAGCAGTTCTTC. Its translation: CASSWGTSDEQFF.

The V and J genes are TRBV7-2 and TRBJ2-1, with 8 bases identical to TRBD2. V shed 3 bases and J 4 bases; nucleotides not matched to a gene: 8. The germline gives CDR1 SGHTA, CDR2 FQGNSA. CDR3 length: 16 residues. The CDR3 loop is CASSFRAGLGYNEQFF. CDR3 in DNA: TGTGCCAGCAGCTTCCGTGCGGGACTAGGTTACAATGAGCAGTTCTTC. Supplemented by reference TRBV7-2 and TRBJ2-1, the full variable domain reads GAGVSQSPSNKVTEKGKDVELRCDPISGHTALYWYRQSLGQGLEFLIYFQGNSAPDKSGLPSDRFSAERTGGSVSTLTIQRTQQEDSAVYLCASSFRAGLGYNEQFFGPGTRLTVL.

This clonotype was counted a single time. The rearrangement joins TRBV5-4 to TRBJ1-5, with TRBD1 matching 7 bases. This CDR3 is 15 amino acids long. Germline assignment: CDR1 SGHNT and CDR2 YYREEE (reference sequence). J lost 3 bases, V lost 3 bases, and 6 bases had no gene match. The CDR3 DNA reads TGTGCCAGCAGCTCGGGAACAGGGGTCAATCAGCCCCAGCATTTT. Translating it yields CASSSGTGVNQPQHF.

This clonotype was observed a few times. V is TRBV9 and J is TRBJ1-1; D ambiguous. V lost 3 bases to trimming and J lost 7 bases, with 13 bases between them. This CDR3 contains 13 residues. From germline, CDR1 is SGDLS and CDR2 YYNGEE. The CDR3 DNA reads TGTGCCAGCAGCGCATCGCCTGCGGGTGAAGCTTTCTTT. Its translation is CASSASPAGEAFF.

This clonotype was picked up a small number of times. This rearrangement joins TRBV12-3 or TRBV12-4 to TRBJ2-7; D is ambiguous. The CDR3 is 13 amino acids. Trimming left V 6 bases short and J 4 bases short, with 13 bases between. The CDR3 is CASSFRSGYEQYF. CDR3 DNA: TGTGCCAGCAGCTTCCGTAGTGGTTACGAGCAGTACTTC.

This chain connects TRBV12-3 or TRBV12-4 to TRBJ2-1; 9 nucleotides align to TRBD2. V was clipped by 5 bases and J by 6 bases; unmatched bases: 8. This CDR3 has 15 amino acids. The CDR3 sequence is CASSIGNSGGNEQFF. In nucleotides, the CDR3 is TGTGCCAGCAGTATCGGGAATAGCGGGGGCAATGAGCAGTTCTTC.

This clonotype occurred a few times. The chain is built from TRBV7-2 and TRBJ2-5; tentatively, D is TRBD1 (5 bases). The CDR3 sequence is 13 residues long. Germline V gene data show CDR1 as SGHTA and CDR2 as FQGNSA. The V end was cut by 4 bases, the J end by 0 bases, with 6 bases between. The CDR3 reads CASSWGNQETQYF. Written as DNA, the CDR3 is TGTGCCAGCAGCTGGGGCAACCAAGAGACCCAGTACTTC.

This clonotype turned up a few times. The rearrangement joins TRBV12-3 or TRBV12-4 to TRBJ2-3; TRBD1 or TRBD2 may be the D gene (7 bases each). Trimming stripped 7 bases from V and 1 base from J, with 18 bases between. CDR3 size: 16 residues. This CDR3 is CASIQGRGQRTDTQYF. DNA of the CDR3: TGTGCCAGCATCCAGGGGAGGGGACAGCGCACAGATACGCAGTATTTT.

This chain joins TRBV6-4 and TRBJ2-1; no reliable D call. Per germline, CDR1 MRHNA and CDR2 SNTAGT. The ends were cut back, 0 bases at V and 7 bases at J, with 13 bases in the middle. The CDR3 has 15 amino acids. The CDR3, as DNA: TGTGCCAGCAGTGACTCGAATGGTGGTTTTAATGAGCAGTTCTTC. Translating it yields CASSDSNGGFNEQFF.

This clonotype was counted many times. V usage is TRBV20-1 and J usage is TRBJ2-7, with D unresolved. Trimming cost V 3 bases and J 6 bases, with 21 bases left between them. The CDR3 contains 15 residues. The V gene's germline CDR1 is DFQATT and CDR2 SNEGSKA (reference sequence). CDR3 sequence: CSARGRGRVAGEQYF. CDR3 nucleotides: TGCAGTGCTAGGGGCCGAGGCCGGGTGGCAGGCGAGCAGTACTTC.

The sample holds a few counts of this clonotype. The V and J genes are TRBV6-2 or TRBV6-3 and TRBJ1-5; TRBD1 matches 7 bases. V gave up 5 bases and J gave up 2 bases; unmatched junction bases: 9. The CDR3 is 16 residues long. Germline lookup yields CDR1 MNHEY and CDR2 SVGEGT. The CDR3 sequence: CASSHRTGSRNQPQHF. The CDR3 bases are TGTGCCAGCAGTCACCGGACAGGCTCGCGCAATCAGCCCCAGCATTTT.